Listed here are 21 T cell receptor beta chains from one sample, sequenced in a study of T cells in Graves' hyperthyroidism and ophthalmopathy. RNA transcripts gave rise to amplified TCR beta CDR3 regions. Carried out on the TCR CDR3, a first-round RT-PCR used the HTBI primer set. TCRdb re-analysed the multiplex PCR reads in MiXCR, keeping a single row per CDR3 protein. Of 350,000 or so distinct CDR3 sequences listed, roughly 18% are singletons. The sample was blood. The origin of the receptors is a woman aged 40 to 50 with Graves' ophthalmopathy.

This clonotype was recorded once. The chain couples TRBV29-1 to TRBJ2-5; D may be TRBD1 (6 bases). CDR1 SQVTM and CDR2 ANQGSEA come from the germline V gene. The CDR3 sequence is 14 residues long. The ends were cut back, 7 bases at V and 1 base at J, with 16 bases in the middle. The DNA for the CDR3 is TGCAGCGCTCCGGGACAAGGTGGCCAAGAGACCCAGTACTTC. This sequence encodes CSAPGQGGQETQYF. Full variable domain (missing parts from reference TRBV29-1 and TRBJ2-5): SAVISQKPSRDICQRGTSLTIQCQVDSQVTMMFWYRQQPGQSLTLIATANQGSEATYESGFVIDKFPISRPNLTFSTLTVSNMSPEDSSIYLCSAPGQGGQETQYFGPGTRLLVL.

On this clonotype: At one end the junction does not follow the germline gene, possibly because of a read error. The CDR3 protein is CASGLGRVPNYGYIF. CDR3 sequence (DNA): TGTGCTAGTGGTTTGGGACGTGTGCCTAACTATGGCTACATCTTC. The V and J genes are TRBV12-5 and TRBJ1-2; D is uncertain. The CDR3 runs 15 residues. Germline V gene lookup returns CDR1 LGHNT and CDR2 FRNRAP. Filled out from reference TRBV12-5 and TRBJ1-2, the complete variable domain reads DARVTQTPRHKVTEMGQEVTMRCQPILGHNTVFWYRQTMMQGLELLAYFRNRAPLDDSGMPKDRFSAEMPDATLATLKIQPSEPRDSAVYFCASGLGRVPNYGYIFGSGTRLTVV.

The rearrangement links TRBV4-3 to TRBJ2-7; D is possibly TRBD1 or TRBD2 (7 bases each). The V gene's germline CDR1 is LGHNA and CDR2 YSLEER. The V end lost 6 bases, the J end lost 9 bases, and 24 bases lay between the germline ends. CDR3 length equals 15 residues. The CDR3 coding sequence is TGCGCCAGCAGTCCAGGGGGGGCTAGCCAAGATCCGCAGTACTTC. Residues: CASSPGGASQDPQYF.

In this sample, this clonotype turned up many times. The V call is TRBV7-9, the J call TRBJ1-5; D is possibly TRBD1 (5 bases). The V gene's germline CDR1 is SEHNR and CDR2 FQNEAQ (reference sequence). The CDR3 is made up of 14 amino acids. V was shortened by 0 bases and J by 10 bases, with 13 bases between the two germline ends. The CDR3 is CASSLAGREGPQHF. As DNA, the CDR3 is TGTGCCAGCAGCTTAGCTGGCAGGGAAGGACCCCAGCATTTT.

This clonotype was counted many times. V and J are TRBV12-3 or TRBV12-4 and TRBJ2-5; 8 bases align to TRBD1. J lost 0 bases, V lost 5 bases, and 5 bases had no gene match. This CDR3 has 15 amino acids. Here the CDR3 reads CASSQDRGNQETQYF. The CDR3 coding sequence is TGTGCCAGCAGTCAAGACAGGGGCAACCAAGAGACCCAGTACTTC.

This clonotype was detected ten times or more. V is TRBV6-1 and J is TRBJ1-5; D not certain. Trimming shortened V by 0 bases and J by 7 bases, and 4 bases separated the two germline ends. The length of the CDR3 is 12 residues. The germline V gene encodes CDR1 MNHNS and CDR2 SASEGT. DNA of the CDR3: TGTGCCAGCAGTGAAGCAGGCCAGCCCCAGCATTTT. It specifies CASSEAGQPQHF.

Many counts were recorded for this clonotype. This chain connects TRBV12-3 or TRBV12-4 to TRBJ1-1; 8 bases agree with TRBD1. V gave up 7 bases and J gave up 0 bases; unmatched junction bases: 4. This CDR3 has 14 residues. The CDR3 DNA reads TGTGCCAGCACCAGGACAGGGATGAACACTGAAGCTTTCTTT. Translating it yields CASTRTGMNTEAFF.

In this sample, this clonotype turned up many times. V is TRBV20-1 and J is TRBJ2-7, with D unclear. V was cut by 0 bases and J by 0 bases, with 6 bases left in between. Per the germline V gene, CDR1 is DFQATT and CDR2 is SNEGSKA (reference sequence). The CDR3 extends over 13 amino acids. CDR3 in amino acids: CSAREGSSYEQYF. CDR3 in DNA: TGCAGTGCTAGAGAGGGAAGCTCCTACGAGCAGTACTTC.

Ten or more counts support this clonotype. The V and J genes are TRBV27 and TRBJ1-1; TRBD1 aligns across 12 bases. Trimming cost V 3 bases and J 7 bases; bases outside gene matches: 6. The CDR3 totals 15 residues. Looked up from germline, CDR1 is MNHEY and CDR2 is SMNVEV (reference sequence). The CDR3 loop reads CASSFWDRGLGEAFF. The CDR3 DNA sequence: TGTGCCAGCAGTTTCTGGGACAGGGGGCTAGGTGAAGCTTTCTTT.

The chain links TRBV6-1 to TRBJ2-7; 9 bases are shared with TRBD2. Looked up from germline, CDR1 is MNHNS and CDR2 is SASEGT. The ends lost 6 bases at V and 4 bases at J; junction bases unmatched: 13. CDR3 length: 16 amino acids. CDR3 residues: CASRTRGVAGDYEQYF. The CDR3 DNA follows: TGTGCCAGCAGAACAAGAGGGGTAGCGGGGGATTACGAGCAGTACTTC.

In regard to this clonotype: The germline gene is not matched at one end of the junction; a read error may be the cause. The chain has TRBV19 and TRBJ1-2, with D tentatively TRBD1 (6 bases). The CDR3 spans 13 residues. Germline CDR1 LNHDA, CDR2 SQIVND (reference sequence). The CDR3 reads CASSQDSPYGYIF. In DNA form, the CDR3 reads TGTGCCAGTAGTCAGGACAGTCCATATGGCTACATCTTC.

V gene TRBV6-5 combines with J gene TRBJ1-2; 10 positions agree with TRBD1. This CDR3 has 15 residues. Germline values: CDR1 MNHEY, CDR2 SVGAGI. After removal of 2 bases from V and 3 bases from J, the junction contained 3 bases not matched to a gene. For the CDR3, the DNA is TGTGCCAGCAGTTACGTGACAGGGGGCTACTATGGCTACACCTTC. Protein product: CASSYVTGGYYGYTF.

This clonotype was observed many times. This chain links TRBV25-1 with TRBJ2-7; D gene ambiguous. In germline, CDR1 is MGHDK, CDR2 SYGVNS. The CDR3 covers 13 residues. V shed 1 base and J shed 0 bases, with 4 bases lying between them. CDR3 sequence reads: CASSELSSYEQYF. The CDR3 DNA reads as TGTGCCAGCAGTGAATTAAGCTCCTACGAGCAGTACTTC.

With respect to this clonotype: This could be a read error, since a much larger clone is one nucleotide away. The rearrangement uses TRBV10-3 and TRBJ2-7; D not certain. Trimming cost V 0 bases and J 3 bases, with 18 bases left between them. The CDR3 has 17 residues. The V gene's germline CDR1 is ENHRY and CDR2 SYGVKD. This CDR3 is CAISESHSWAVNYEQYF. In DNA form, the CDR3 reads TGTGCCATCAGTGAGTCCCACTCGTGGGCAGTGAACTACGAGCAGTACTTC.

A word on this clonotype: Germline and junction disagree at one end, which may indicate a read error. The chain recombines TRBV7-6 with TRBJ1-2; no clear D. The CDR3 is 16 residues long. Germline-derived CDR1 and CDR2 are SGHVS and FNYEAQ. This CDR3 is CASSPNTAESFYGYIF. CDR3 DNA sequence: TGTGCCAGCAGCCCTAACACGGCAGAGTCCTTTTATGGCTACATCTTC.

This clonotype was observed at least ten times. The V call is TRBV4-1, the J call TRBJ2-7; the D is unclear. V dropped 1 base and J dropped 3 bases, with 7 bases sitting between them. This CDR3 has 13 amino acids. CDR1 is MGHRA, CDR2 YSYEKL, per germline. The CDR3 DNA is TGCGCCAGCAGCCAAGGGATGATCTACGAGCAGTACTTC. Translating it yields CASSQGMIYEQYF.

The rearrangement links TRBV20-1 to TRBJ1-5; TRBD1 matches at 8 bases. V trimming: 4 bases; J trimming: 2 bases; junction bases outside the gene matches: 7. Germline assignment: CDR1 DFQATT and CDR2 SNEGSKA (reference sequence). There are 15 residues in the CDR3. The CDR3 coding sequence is TGCAGTGCTAATGGACAGGGTGGCCGCAATCAGCCCCAGCATTTT. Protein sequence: CSANGQGGRNQPQHF.

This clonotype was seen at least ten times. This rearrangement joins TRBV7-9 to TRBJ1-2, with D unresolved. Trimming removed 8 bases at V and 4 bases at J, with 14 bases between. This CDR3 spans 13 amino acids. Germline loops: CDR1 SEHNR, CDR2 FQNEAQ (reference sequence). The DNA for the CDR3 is TGTGCCAGCTCACCGACGGATTCCTATGGCTACACCTTC. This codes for CASSPTDSYGYTF.

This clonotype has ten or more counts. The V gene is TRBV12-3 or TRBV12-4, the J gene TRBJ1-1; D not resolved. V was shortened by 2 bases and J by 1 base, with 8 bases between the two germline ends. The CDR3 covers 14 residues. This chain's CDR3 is CASSLTPPNTEAFF. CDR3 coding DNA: TGTGCCAGCAGTTTAACCCCTCCGAACACTGAAGCTTTCTTT.

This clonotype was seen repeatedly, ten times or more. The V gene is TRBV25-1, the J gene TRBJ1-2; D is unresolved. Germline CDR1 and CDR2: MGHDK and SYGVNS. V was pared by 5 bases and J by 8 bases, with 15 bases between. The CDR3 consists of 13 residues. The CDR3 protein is CASSSEAGGGYTF. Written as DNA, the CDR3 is TGTGCCAGCAGTAGTGAAGCCGGCGGGGGCTACACCTTC.

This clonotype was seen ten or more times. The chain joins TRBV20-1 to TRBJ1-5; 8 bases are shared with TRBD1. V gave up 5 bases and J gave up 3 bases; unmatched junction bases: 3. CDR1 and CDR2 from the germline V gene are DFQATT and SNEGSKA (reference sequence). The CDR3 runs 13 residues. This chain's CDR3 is CSAGTGHNQPQHF. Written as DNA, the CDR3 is TGCAGTGCTGGGACAGGCCACAATCAGCCCCAGCATTTT.